The following is a T cell receptor (beta chain) sequence with its context. In the source study's methods: Cell counts per sample came from amplifying reference gene primers. Here immunoSEQ multiplex PCR was the method, and the copy in TCRdb shows in-frame clones only, minus some. D and trimming were read from the DNA, whereas the V and J calls and clone size are those reported in that table. This repertoire shows some 96,000 clones, roughly 85% found once; its top ten account for about an eighth. This sample is part of a study of blood T cell repertoires in COVID-19. For the study at large: Acute and convalescent COVID-19 samples came from the United States, Italy and Spain. In each case, the material was cDNA or gDNA derived from T cells, B-cell-depleted T cells, or PBMCs.

Sequencing was performed on peripheral blood. The sequence was collected from a woman in her 70s with acute or convalescent COVID-19.

The CDR3 region has the DNA TGCAGTGCTAGTATTACAGGGTCCTACGAGCAGTACTTC. Residues: CSASITGSYEQYF. The gene calls are TRBV20-1 and TRBJ2-7, with D tentatively TRBD1 (6 bases). CDR1 and CDR2 (germline): DFQATT, SNEGSKA (reference sequence). This CDR3 comprises 13 residues. The V gene lost 3 bases and the J gene lost 1 base, with 10 bases spanning the gap.